This entry features one TCR beta chain sequence. The assay was immunoSEQ multiplex PCR, and TCRdb's table has in-frame clones only and misses some. The sample contains 150,000 to 200,000 clones, around 88% of which appear only once. The source of the sample is a study of control samples from healthy donors and cancer patients. V was clipped by 10 bases and J by 2 bases, with 15 bases between them. Germline lookup yields CDR1 WSHSY and CDR2 SAAADI. This CDR3 has 14 residues. This receptor was obtained from a woman in her thirties in good health. The sequenced material came from blood. The rearrangement uses TRBV10-2 and TRBJ2-1; D may correspond to TRBD1 or TRBD2 (5 bases each). The CDR3 nucleotides are TGCGCCACTAGCCCAGGGTTCACCTACAATGAGCAGTTCTTC. This encodes CATSPGFTYNEQFF.